This T cell receptor (beta chain) was recorded in a study of cytomegalovirus exposure and HLA in healthy donors. The roughly 120-subject validation cohort, separate from the roughly 670-subject first cohort, included the donors. V was clipped by 5 bases and J by 3 bases, with 14 bases between them. From germline, CDR1 is SGHTA and CDR2 FQGNSA. The length of the CDR3 is 14 residues. The assay was immunoSEQ multiplex PCR, and TCRdb's table has in-frame clones only and misses some. The table has 65,000 to 100,000 clones, more than 85% seen once. On this clone: Its matching antigen is unknown.

Overall study results and limits: The study listed roughly 160 cytomegalovirus-associated TCR beta chains. Reportedly, diagnosis of cytomegalovirus status by the classifier showed high specificity and sensitivity. While the bulk of TCR sequences proved rare, some public TCRs turned up in many donors.

The sequencing input was PBMCs. The TCR was taken from a young woman in good health and CMV-seronegative. The rearrangement joins TRBV7-2 to TRBJ2-7; maybe TRBD2 (5 bases). In DNA, the CDR3 is TGTGCCAGCAGCCTGGACCCTGGGAGCTACGAGCAGTACTTC. Translation gives CASSLDPGSYEQYF.